The entry below gives a single T cell receptor (beta chain) sequence along with its context. Its target antigen remains unknown. No qualities accompany the bases; no much larger clone lies one base away. The protocol used for the library was 5' RACE. The sequencer was an Illumina HiSeq 2500. A second PCR of about 6 to 11 cycles was run with a J-beta primer mix and a sample-barcoded 5' primer. A unique molecular identifier was introduced onto each TCR beta cDNA molecule by a template-switch 5' adaptor carrying 12 random nucleotides. Each sample yielded at least 2.5 million CDR3-containing paired-end reads. First-strand cDNA was synthesized from all RNA with the Mint cDNA synthesis kit, primed by a TRBC-specific oligonucleotide. All cDNA was treated with uracil-DNA glycosylase and then went through a first 18-cycle PCR with the universal primers M1SS and BC2_uni_R. Under the source paper's analysis protocol: Each sample was normalized by randomly selecting 1 million high-quality reads, each carrying a distinct molecular identifier. Reads sharing molecular identifiers were discarded rather than binned into consensus sequences. MiTCR, run with a Q25 quality threshold and the strictest error-elimination algorithm, handled CDR3 identification, clonotype clustering and error correction. Lower-bound total TCR beta diversity was estimated with a nonparametric unseen species model using Euler transformation. The raw public data were reprocessed by TCRdb itself: fastp quality trimming at Q25, MiXCR clonotype calling, in-frame beta chains only. Every entry covers one CDR3 protein and lists the most common genes and DNA from its rows. TCRdb, not the authors, supplied the V and J calls. The sample records hundreds of thousands of distinct CDR3 sequences, around 49% of which are singletons. Around 15% of the sample lies in the top ten.

The record originates from a study of blood T cells in healthy people across ages (dated by TCRdb to 2014 to 2015). About the full investigation: In model experiments, roughly one uniquely barcoded TCR beta cDNA molecule per two T cells was captured by template switching. Donors of different ages were randomly distributed across sequencing lanes to avoid experimental bias. The study analyzed two additional independent replicas of 1 million unique cDNA reads from the same blood draw for two donors, one aged 18 to 30 and one aged 80 or older. The donors were split into four age groups: young (average around 15 years), middle-aged (more than 35), aged (62) and long-lived (more than 80). Age-related changes in TCR beta repertoire diversity were measured in the study by deep sequencing normalized with unique cDNA molecular identifiers. Results and caveats for the whole study, not just this receptor: Observed TCR beta diversity per million T cells fell roughly linearly with age, and a significant reduction was already apparent by age about 43. Bulk unsorted PBMC profiling prevented conclusive comparison of naive and antigen-experienced compartments. Estimates of total diversity based on one million sequenced T cells were regarded as lower bounds and as underestimates. Because the CMV infection status of the donors was unknown, age-related changes in expanded clonotypes may potentially have been confounded. Observed TCR beta diversity correlated strongly with the percentage of naive T cells measured by flow cytometry. Compared with the aged group, the long-lived group had more naive CD4+ T cells, fewer expanded clones and increased TCR diversity, a pattern suggesting age selection.

The germline V gene (reference sequence) provides CDR1 LGHDT and CDR2 YNNKEL. From its cysteine to its phenylalanine, the CDR3 spans 13 amino acids. Of the read, only the CDR3 DNA is kept; its 39 bases are in frame from base 1. V gives up 0 bases and J gives up 6 bases, and the segment between their germline ends measures 8 bases. The 39 donors, aged 6 to 90 years, were systemically healthy Caucasian individuals from Russia. Approximately 9 milliliters of peripheral blood were collected from each donor into EDTA-treated Vacutainer tubes. Ficoll-Paque density-gradient centrifugation was used to isolate PBMCs, with at least 6.5 million per sample. Trizol reagent was used to extract total RNA from PBMCs, with at least 5.5 micrograms per sample. For every donor, an aliquot of PBMCs went through flow cytometry to measure the percentages of naive CD45RAhigh/CD27high T cells.

The receptor was derived from a man aged 25-45 years in good health. The sequence links TRBV3-1 to TRBJ1-1; perhaps TRBD1 is the D gene, with 6 bases matching. What was sequenced was blood. The nucleotide sequence is given as TGTGCCAGCAGCCAAGAGGCAGGGGCTGAAGCTTTCTTT. Protein translation: CASSQEAGAEAFF. The entire variable domain, with the stretches around the CDR3 drawn from the reference TRBV3-1 and TRBJ1-1 proteins, is DTAVSQTPKYLVTQMGNDKSIKCEQNLGHDTMYWYKQDSKKFLKIMFSYNNKELIINETVPNRFSPKSPDKAHLNLHINSLELGDSAVYFCASSQEAGAEAFFGQGTRLTVV.